The next 18 T cell receptor beta chains were all read from a single sample in a study of T cells after yellow fever vaccination. In TCRdb, the 5' RACE reads were re-called with MiXCR into one record per CDR3 protein. The table has about 430,000 distinct CDR3 sequences, about 17% seen once. This material consisted of PBMCs, taken before the yellow fever booster vaccination. These TCRs come from a man in his late teens or twenties who received the YFV17D yellow fever vaccine.

This chain links TRBV29-1 with TRBJ2-1, with D uncertain. The CDR3 is 11 amino acids. CDR1 is SQVTM and CDR2 is ANQGSEA in the germline V gene. V was pared by 6 bases and J by 5 bases, with 8 bases between. The CDR3 DNA reads TGCAGCGTACCGACAAACAATGAGCAGTTCTTC. Translating gives CSVPTNNEQFF.

This clonotype was detected only a few times. The chain has TRBV7-9 and TRBJ2-5; the D is unclear. The CDR3 is made up of 14 amino acids. Germline V CDR1 and CDR2: SEHNR, FQNEAQ (reference sequence). V was clipped by 1 base and J by 3 bases, with 9 bases between them. CDR3 sequence (DNA): TGTGCCAGCAGCTTAGTGGTTTTCAAAGAGACCCAGTACTTC. Protein sequence: CASSLVVFKETQYF.

CDR3 residues: CASSEMVGTSPLHF. In DNA, the CDR3 is TGTGCCAGCAGTGAAATGGTGGGGACTTCACCCCTCCACTTT. V usage is TRBV6-1 and J usage is TRBJ1-6; weak D call: TRBD1 (5 bases). V was clipped by 2 bases and J by 9 bases, with 11 bases between them. CDR3 size: 14 residues. Per germline, CDR1 MNHNS and CDR2 SASEGT.

This clonotype was seen a handful of times. The V call is TRBV2, the J call TRBJ2-5; D possibly corresponds to TRBD1 (6 bases). V was trimmed by 6 bases and J by 4 bases, leaving 9 bases between them. Looked up from germline, CDR1 is SNHLY and CDR2 is FYNNEI. The CDR3 totals 12 residues. For the CDR3, the DNA is TGTGCCAGCAGGGCGGACAGAGAGACCCAGTACTTC. This codes for CASRADRETQYF.

This chain uses TRBV7-2 with TRBJ2-1; D is undetermined. V was trimmed by 2 bases and J by 0 bases, leaving 23 bases between them. The germline CDR1 and CDR2 sequences are SGHTA and FQGNSA. The CDR3 has 20 amino acids. The CDR3 region has the DNA TGTGCCAGCAGCTTAATCTTTAGTGGTCCGTCTACACACTCCTACAATGAGCAGTTCTTC. It specifies CASSLIFSGPSTHSYNEQFF. The full variable domain, its missing parts supplied by reference TRBV7-2 and TRBJ2-1, is GAGVSQSPSNKVTEKGKDVELRCDPISGHTALYWYRQSLGQGLEFLIYFQGNSAPDKSGLPSDRFSAERTGGSVSTLTIQRTQQEDSAVYLCASSLIFSGPSTHSYNEQFFGPGTRLTVL.

This chain joins TRBV5-1 and TRBJ2-7, with 8 bases identical to TRBD1. Germline V gene sequence: CDR1 SGHRS, CDR2 YFSETQ. With 0 bases clipped from V and 6 bases from J, the junction kept 2 bases outside the gene matches. This CDR3 has 13 amino acids. DNA of the CDR3: TGCGCCAGCAGCTTGGATCAGGGGGCCGAGCAGTACTTC. Amino acid sequence: CASSLDQGAEQYF.

This clonotype was detected only a few times. J is TRBJ2-5 and V is TRBV20-1; possible D gene TRBD2, 5 bases. CDR3 length: 13 amino acids. Germline CDR1 and CDR2: DFQATT and SNEGSKA (reference sequence). Trimming removed 1 base at V and 3 bases at J, with 9 bases between. In nucleotides, the CDR3 is TGCAGTGCTAGAGGGACGGAGGAAGAGACCCAGTACTTC. Translation: CSARGTEEETQYF.

This clonotype was detected a few times. The V call is TRBV7-9, the J call TRBJ2-2, with D hard to call. CDR1 is SEHNR, CDR2 FQNEAQ, per germline (reference sequence). V dropped 4 bases and J dropped 5 bases, with 8 bases sitting between them. The CDR3 spans 13 residues. The DNA of the CDR3 is TGTGCCAGCAGCTCAGAGGTGACCGGGGAGCTGTTTTTT. Its protein is CASSSEVTGELFF. Drawing the rest from reference TRBV7-9 and TRBJ2-2, the complete variable domain is DTGVSQNPRHKITKRGQNVTFRCDPISEHNRLYWYRQTLGQGPEFLTYFQNEAQLEKSRLLSDRFSAERPKGSFSTLEIQRTEQGDSAMYLCASSSEVTGELFFGEGSRLTVL.

J is TRBJ2-1 and V is TRBV5-1; D is tentatively TRBD1 or TRBD2 (6 bases each). Trimming pared 6 bases from V and 1 base from J, leaving 14 bases between. The germline gives CDR1 SGHRS, CDR2 YFSETQ. The CDR3 spans 15 residues. CDR3 protein: CASKMEGVSYNEQFF. The CDR3 DNA reads as TGCGCCAGCAAGATGGAGGGGGTTTCCTACAATGAGCAGTTCTTC.

This clonotype was recorded a few times. The CDR3 region has the DNA TGTGCCATCAGGGGGACGGTGAACACTGAAGCTTTCTTT. Translated, it gives CAIRGTVNTEAFF. This chain joins TRBV10-3 and TRBJ1-1; D might be TRBD1 (5 bases). Per the germline V gene, CDR1 is ENHRY and CDR2 is SYGVKD. V was pared by 6 bases and J by 0 bases, with 8 bases between. CDR3 length equals 13 residues.

The chain is built from TRBV12-3 or TRBV12-4 and TRBJ1-2; D unclear. Deletions cut 4 bases from V and 8 bases from J, with 14 bases between. CDR3 length: 13 amino acids. The CDR3 sequence: CASSSRAWWGYTF. The CDR3 DNA reads as TGTGCCAGCAGTTCACGGGCCTGGTGGGGCTACACCTTC.

This clonotype was detected only a few times. The gene calls are TRBV28 and TRBJ1-5, with 9 nucleotides matching TRBD1. CDR3 size: 18 residues. Germline trimming cut 6 bases from V and 2 bases from J; bases unmatched to any gene: 14. Germline V CDR1 and CDR2: MDHEN, SYDVKM. CDR3 in DNA: TGTGCCAGCAGACACCGGGACAGGGTAAGAAGCGGCAATCAGCCCCAGCATTTT. This encodes CASRHRDRVRSGNQPQHF. Together with reference TRBV28 and TRBJ1-5, the CDR3 gives the full variable domain: DVKVTQSSRYLVKRTGEKVFLECVQDMDHENMFWYRQDPGLGLRLIYFSYDVKMKEKGDIPEGYSVSREKKERFSLILESASTNQTSMYLCASRHRDRVRSGNQPQHFGDGTRLSIL.

In this sample, this clonotype turned up a few times. CDR3 residues: CASSHRISTGGYGYTF. The CDR3 DNA follows: TGTGCCAGCAGCCACCGAATCTCGACAGGGGGCTATGGCTACACCTTC. The chain links TRBV12-3 or TRBV12-4 to TRBJ1-2; 9 nucleotides align to TRBD1. V shed 6 bases and J 4 bases; nucleotides not matched to a gene: 12. The length of the CDR3 is 16 residues.

The chain joins TRBV2 to TRBJ2-7; unclear D gene. Trimming pared 2 bases from V and 6 bases from J, leaving 8 bases between. The CDR3 sequence is 12 residues long. Germline V gene data show CDR1 as SNHLY and CDR2 as FYNNEI. The CDR3 DNA follows: TGTGCCAGCAGTGAAACCCGGACCGAGCAGTACTTC. It translates to CASSETRTEQYF.

The sample holds a few counts of this clonotype. This chain uses TRBV5-6 with TRBJ2-1; weak D call: TRBD2 (6 bases). The CDR3 runs 14 residues. The V gene lost 5 bases and the J gene lost 2 bases, with 11 bases spanning the gap. In germline, CDR1 is SGHDT, CDR2 YYEEEE. CDR3 nucleotides: TGTGCCAGCAGATTGTGGGGGGCCTACAATGAGCAGTTCTTC. Translated: CASRLWGAYNEQFF.

The chain recombines TRBV5-6 with TRBJ2-7, with D possibly being TRBD2 (7 bases). V lost 4 bases, J lost 5 bases, and 19 bases lay in between. The V gene's germline CDR1 is SGHDT and CDR2 YYEEEE. CDR3 length: 15 residues. CDR3 sequence (DNA): TGTGCCAGCAGCCCAACAGGGAGGGAGACCGACGAGCAGTACGTC. This gives the protein CASSPTGRETDEQYV.

The V call is TRBV12-3 or TRBV12-4, the J call TRBJ2-7; D might be TRBD1 or TRBD2, each matching 5 bases. The CDR3 is 14 residues long. The CDR3 nucleotides read TGTGCCATCAGTTTCGGGGACGCCACCTACGAGCAGTACGTC. Translation: CAISFGDATYEQYV.

The gene calls are TRBV5-1 and TRBJ1-5; D is uncertain. Trimming stripped 4 bases from V and 9 bases from J, with 11 bases between. This CDR3 comprises 12 residues. CDR1 SGHRS and CDR2 YFSETQ come from the germline V gene. The DNA of the CDR3 is TGCGCCAGCAGCGATCTAGGACTGCCCCAGCATTTT. The encoded protein is CASSDLGLPQHF.